This is a list of T cell receptor beta chains from one sample in a study of blood T cells in healthy people across ages. TCRdb reprocessed the 5' RACE reads via MiXCR and lists one record per CDR3 protein. Of about 2 million distinct CDR3 sequences in the sample, around half were seen once. Sample: blood. The receptors were sampled from a woman between 35 and 50 years old in good health. Both conserved end residues are part of each CDR3. D genes are given only for firm matches. Size is omitted from some rows. Given values are once, few, many or a class for expanded clones.

>few|TRBV12-3/TRBV12-4|TRBD2|TRBJ2-5
CASSLSGGRRETQYF
TGTGCCAGCAGCCTTAGCGGGGGGCGGAGAGAGACCCAGTACTTC
>.|TRBV14|.|TRBJ1-2
CASSQDLKANYGYTF
TGTGCCAGCAGCCAAGATCTGAAGGCTAACTATGGCTACACCTTC
>few|TRBV2|.|TRBJ2-4
CASSEGQALNIQYF
TGTGCCAGCAGTGAAGGGCAGGCCCTCAACATTCAGTACTTC
>.|TRBV20-1|.|TRBJ2-7
CSARRSAPTYEQYF
TGCAGTGCTAGGAGGAGTGCACCAACCTACGAGCAGTACTTC
>once|TRBV7-8|.|TRBJ1-1
CASSSGRIEPEAFF
TGTGCCAGCAGCTCGGGACGGATTGAACCGGAAGCTTTCTTT
>.|TRBV7-2|TRBD2|TRBJ2-5
CASSSPLAGGRKTQYF
TGTGCCAGCAGCTCGCCCCTAGCGGGGGGACGGAAGACCCAGTACTTC
>few|TRBV7-2|TRBD1|TRBJ2-1
CASSLVLPRTGRDEQFF
TGTGCCAGCAGCTTAGTTCTTCCCCGGACAGGGAGAGATGAGCAGTTCTTC
>.|TRBV28|TRBD1|TRBJ2-7
CASSGTGGLLAYEQYF
TGTGCCAGCAGCGGGACAGGGGGTTTATTAGCCTACGAGCAGTACTTC
>few|TRBV15|.|TRBJ2-7
CATSRDALTYEQYF
TGTGCCACCAGCAGAGACGCACTGACCTACGAGCAGTACTTC
>.|TRBV9|.|TRBJ2-1
CASSVKGNEQFF
TGTGCCAGCAGCGTCAAGGGTAATGAGCAGTTCTTC
>once|TRBV10-3|.|TRBJ2-7
CAISFRREDSFYYEQYF
TGTGCCATCAGTTTCAGGAGGGAAGACAGCTTTTATTACGAGCAGTACTTC
>few|TRBV18|.|TRBJ2-5
CASSPPGTVYQETQYF
TGTGCCAGCTCACCACCAGGGACCGTGTATCAAGAGACCCAGTACTTC
>.|TRBV27|TRBD2|TRBJ2-1
CASSIAGPHRDWFF
TGTGCCAGCAGTATAGCGGGACCCCACAGGGACTGGTTCTTC
>few|TRBV6-2/TRBV6-3|.|TRBJ2-1
CASPLRNPGRRYNEQFF
TGTGCCAGCCCCTTACGAAATCCGGGACGGCGGTACAATGAGCAGTTCTTC
>few|TRBV13|TRBD2|TRBJ2-7
CASSWGTSAHEQYF
TGTGCCAGCAGCTGGGGAACTAGCGCCCACGAGCAGTACTTC
>.|TRBV5-6|.|TRBJ2-5
CASSRELTDKRTQYF
TGTGCCAGCAGCCGAGAACTGACAGACAAGAGAACCCAGTACTTC
>many|TRBV4-3|TRBD2|TRBJ2-5
CASSPTELAGGETQYF
TGCGCCAGCAGCCCGACTGAACTAGCGGGTGGAGAGACCCAGTACTTC
>.|TRBV20-1|.|TRBJ2-3
CCAPGPGLTDTQYF
TGCTGTGCTCCGGGACCGGGACTCACAGATACGCAGTATTTT
>.|TRBV20-1|TRBD2|TRBJ2-3
CSAISGGGGTDTQYF
TGCAGTGCTATTTCTGGCGGGGGGGGGACAGATACGCAGTATTTT
>.|TRBV20-1|TRBD1|TRBJ1-6
CSAPPDRGSPLHF
TGCAGTGCTCCACCCGACAGGGGGTCACCCCTCCACTTT
>few|TRBV4-3|.|TRBJ2-3
CASSQETGHNTDTQYF
TGCGCCAGCAGCCAAGAAACCGGACATAACACAGATACGCAGTATTTT
>.|TRBV28|.|TRBJ1-5
CASSSSRPQHF
TGTGCCAGCAGTTCCTCCCGGCCCCAGCATTTT
>few|TRBV6-5|.|TRBJ2-5
CASSYSPGNQETQYF
TGTGCCAGCAGTTACTCTCCCGGAAATCAAGAGACCCAGTACTTC
>few|TRBV4-3|TRBD1|TRBJ2-1
CASSPRQGVYNEQFF
TGCGCCAGCAGCCCAAGACAGGGGGTCTACAATGAGCAGTTCTTC
>.|TRBV5-4|.|TRBJ1-6
CASSLRALSSYNSPLHF
TGTGCCAGCAGCTTGCGAGCCCTCAGCTCCTATAATTCACCCCTCCACTTT
>many|TRBV12-3/TRBV12-4|TRBD2|TRBJ2-7
CASSLAGLAAQRGYEQYF
TGTGCCAGCAGTTTAGCGGGACTAGCGGCCCAACGAGGCTACGAGCAGTACTTC
>.|TRBV7-9|.|TRBJ2-1
CASSPTSGGSSYNEQFF
TGTGCCAGCAGCCCGACGTCCGGGGGATCCTCCTACAATGAGCAGTTCTTC
>.|TRBV6-1|.|TRBJ2-7
CASSEARASDYEQYF
TGTGCCAGCAGTGAAGCGCGGGCATCAGACTACGAGCAGTACTTC